A single sample gave rise to the 7 T cell receptor beta chains below, sequenced in a study of post-analysis software for immune sequencing data. The study's findings and limits: TRBV segments more frequent in patients than in controls numbered roughly 5 and included TRBV5-6, TRBV5-1 and TRBV20-1.

TCR beta libraries were prepared from cDNA with unique molecular identifiers. MiXCR was run by TCRdb on the PCR reads, yielding one entry per CDR3 protein. The table shows hundreds of thousands of distinct CDR3 sequences, with roughly 50% occurring only once. The antigens these receptors bind are not known. Sequenced sample: blood. The receptors originated from a girl between 10 and 17 years old with multiple sclerosis.

To note about this clonotype: Lacking the conserved final phenylalanine or tryptophan, this CDR3 likely reflects a read error. The genes are TRBV19 and TRBJ1-2, with 11 bases lining up with TRBD1. CDR1 and CDR2 from the germline V gene are LNHDA and SQIVND (reference sequence). This CDR3 is 15 amino acids long. The V segment lost 5 bases and the J segment 6 bases; nucleotides outside the gene matches: 8. CDR3 sequence (DNA): TGTGCCAGTAGTGGACGGACAGGGGGCATGGATGGCTACACCGTC. Translation: CASSGRTGGMDGYTV.

CDR3: CASRIMSRELRETQYF. CDR3 bases: TGCGCCAGCAGGATAATGTCACGCGAACTCCGGGAGACCCAGTACTTC. The V gene is TRBV5-1, the J gene TRBJ2-5; D gene unclear. Germline CDR1 SGHRS, CDR2 YFSETQ. V was pared by 5 bases and J by 5 bases, with 22 bases between. This CDR3 region has 16 residues.

In this sample, this clonotype turned up once. The V call is TRBV7-8, the J call TRBJ2-5, with TRBD1 matching over 7 bases. The CDR3 totals 12 residues. Trimming removed 4 bases from V and 6 bases from J; junction bases left unmatched: 2. The germline CDR1 and CDR2 sequences are SGHVS and FQNEAQ. The CDR3 sequence is CASSSRGKTQYF. CDR3 nucleotides: TGTGCCAGCAGCTCCAGGGGGAAGACCCAGTACTTC.

This sequence joins TRBV12-5 and TRBJ1-1; TRBD1 might be the D (6 bases). Trimming took off 4 bases at V and 0 bases at J, with 27 bases between the two ends. Germline V gene data show CDR1 as LGHNT and CDR2 as FRNRAP. The CDR3 extends over 20 amino acids. CDR3 in amino acids: CASGSLGKTGPQGMNTEAFF. CDR3 DNA sequence: TGTGCTAGTGGTTCCCTTGGGAAGACGGGCCCGCAGGGGATGAACACTGAAGCTTTCTTT. The full variable domain, in which reference TRBV12-5 and TRBJ1-1 provide the parts outside the CDR3, is DARVTQTPRHKVTEMGQEVTMRCQPILGHNTVFWYRQTMMQGLELLAYFRNRAPLDDSGMPKDRFSAEMPDATLATLKIQPSEPRDSAVYFCASGSLGKTGPQGMNTEAFFGQGTRLTVV.

J is TRBJ2-3 and V is TRBV7-2, with TRBD2 matching 14 bases. Germline lookup yields CDR1 SGHTA and CDR2 FQGNSA. The V gene end was trimmed by 4 bases and the J gene end by 6 bases; junction bases not matched to a gene: 9. The CDR3 has 17 amino acids. The CDR3 spells CASSSRLAGGSGDTQYF. The DNA for the CDR3 is TGTGCCAGCAGCTCCCGACTAGCGGGGGGGTCGGGGGATACGCAGTATTTT.

The sample holds a few counts of this clonotype. The chain carries TRBV20-1 and TRBJ1-2, with unresolved D. The germline V and J ends were trimmed by 5 bases and 5 bases, with 18 bases remaining between them. Germline V CDR1 and CDR2: DFQATT, SNEGSKA (reference sequence). This CDR3 has 14 residues. CDR3 sequence: CSAPWPAGPYGYTF. DNA for the CDR3: TGCAGTGCTCCCTGGCCAGCGGGTCCTTATGGCTACACCTTC.

This clonotype was counted a few times. The chain links TRBV5-1 to TRBJ2-5; TRBD1 is a possible D gene (6 bases). TRBJ2-7 matches the DNA end more closely, so the J call is doubtful. From germline, CDR1 is SGHRS and CDR2 YFSETQ. This CDR3 comprises 14 residues. CDR3 DNA sequence: TGCGCCAGCAGCAGAGTCGTAGGGGGAAACGAGCAGTACTTC. Protein product: CASSRVVGGNEQYF.